These 8 T cell receptor beta chains were sequenced from one sample in a study of CD8+ T cells in alopecia areata. Specified treatment: oral pan-JAK inhibitor, 5-10 mg twice daily. As the sequencing template, cDNA was produced by extracting RNA and reverse transcribing it. Profiled with immunoSEQ multiplex PCR; TCRdb holds only in-frame clones, not every one. The sample includes fewer than 250,000 clones, 60% of them seen just once. The starting material was CD4+ T cells sorted from blood, obtained at week 4, from a patient treated with tofacitinib. The source of these receptors is a human donor with alopecia areata.

The chain's CDR3 is CASSFSGTGNYGYTF. DNA of the CDR3: TGTGCCAGCAGCTTTTCCGGGACAGGGAACTATGGCTACACCTTC. The chain links TRBV7-8 to TRBJ1-2; the match to TRBD1 covers 9 bases. V shed 3 bases, J shed 2 bases, and the junction held 4 bases outside the gene matches. CDR3 length: 15 amino acids. The V gene's germline CDR1 is SGHVS and CDR2 FQNEAQ.

The V gene is TRBV30, the J gene TRBJ1-4; D gene ambiguous. This CDR3 contains 13 residues. V lost 2 bases, J lost 2 bases, and 6 bases lay in between. Per germline, CDR1 GTSNPN and CDR2 SVGIG (reference sequence). The CDR3 DNA reads TGTGCCTGGAGTAGGCAGACTAATGAAAAACTGTTTTTT. Its protein product is CAWSRQTNEKLFF.

The rearrangement joins TRBV18 to TRBJ2-6; TRBD1 aligns across 8 bases. Germline CDR1 reads KGHSH; CDR2 reads LQKENI. This CDR3 spans 17 amino acids. Unmatched junction bases numbered 6, after V lost 4 bases and J lost 1 base. The CDR3 DNA reads as TGTGCCAGCTCACTCAGGGGGCAGACGTCTGGGGCCAACGTCCTGACTTTC. The encoded protein is CASSLRGQTSGANVLTF.

The chain joins TRBV5-1 to TRBJ2-7; tentative D call: TRBD1 (6 bases). The CDR3 has 15 residues. Trimming took 4 bases from V and 3 from J, leaving 17 bases between them. The germline V gene has CDR1 SGHRS and CDR2 YFSETQ. The CDR3 spells CASSKDRSKGYEQYF. DNA of the CDR3: TGCGCCAGCAGCAAGGACAGATCTAAAGGCTACGAGCAGTACTTC.

CDR3 sequence reads: CSVPPWRPGHPNEQFF. Here the CDR3 DNA reads TGCAGCGTCCCCCCTTGGAGACCCGGCCATCCAAATGAGCAGTTCTTC. The V call is TRBV29-1, the J call TRBJ2-1; D not certain. V was shortened by 6 bases and J by 7 bases, with 25 bases between the two germline ends. CDR3 length: 16 amino acids. CDR1 is SQVTM and CDR2 is ANQGSEA in the germline V gene.

The V call is TRBV7-2, the J call TRBJ2-3; TRBD1 might be the D (5 bases). This CDR3 spans 13 amino acids. The germline V gene has CDR1 SGHTA and CDR2 FQGNSA. The ends were cut back, 5 bases at V and 6 bases at J, with 12 bases in the middle. CDR3 loop: CASSLRPGDTQYF. As DNA, the CDR3 is TGTGCCAGCAGCCTGAGACCAGGGGATACGCAGTATTTT.

The chain combines TRBV6-5 with TRBJ2-5, with D perhaps matching TRBD2 (6 bases). The CDR3 spans 15 residues. The V gene's germline CDR1 is MNHEY and CDR2 SVGAGI. V was shortened by 2 bases and J by 3 bases, with 13 bases between the two germline ends. CDR3 protein: CASSYGPEGKETQYF. DNA for the CDR3: TGTGCCAGCAGTTACGGGCCGGAGGGTAAAGAGACCCAGTACTTC.

The V gene is TRBV2, the J gene TRBJ2-2; the D gene is possibly TRBD2 (5 bases). Germline V lookup: CDR1 SNHLY, CDR2 FYNNEI. CDR3 length equals 13 residues. Between the trimmed V and J ends, which lost 11 bases and 5 bases, there was a span of 15 bases. This CDR3 is CACSIRGTGELFF. CDR3 coding DNA: TGTGCCTGTTCAATACGGGGTACCGGGGAGCTGTTTTTT.